Described below is a single TCR beta chain sequence and its context. The assay was immunoSEQ multiplex PCR, and TCRdb's table has in-frame clones only and misses some. The table has roughly 100,000 clones, 70% to 85% seen once; the top ten hold roughly 2.2%. V shed 2 bases and J shed 4 bases, with 11 bases lying between them. From germline, CDR1 is GTSNPN and CDR2 SVGIG (reference sequence). The CDR3 covers 13 residues. The data belong to a study of PD-L1 blockade in urothelial cancer. The chain recombines TRBV30 with TRBJ1-2; no clear D gene. This specimen was PBMCs, taken around atezolizumab (anti-PD-L1) treatment. This receptor was identified in a man aged 45 to 65 with urothelial cancer. DNA for the CDR3: TGTGCCTGGAGTCCAAGAGGTCGCTATGGCTACACCTTC. The encoded protein is CAWSPRGRYGYTF.